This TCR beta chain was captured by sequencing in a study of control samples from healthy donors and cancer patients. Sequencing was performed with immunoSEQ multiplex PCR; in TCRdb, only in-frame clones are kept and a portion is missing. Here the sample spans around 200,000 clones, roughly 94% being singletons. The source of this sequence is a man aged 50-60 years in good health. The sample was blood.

CDR3 bases: TGCAGTGCTAGTAGAGGCACCTTGAACACTGAAGCTTTCTTT. Its translation: CSASRGTLNTEAFF. The genes are TRBV20-1 and TRBJ1-1; D is uncertain. V was trimmed by 3 bases and J by 0 bases, leaving 11 bases between them. CDR1 and CDR2 from the germline V gene are DFQATT and SNEGSKA (reference sequence). CDR3 size: 14 residues.